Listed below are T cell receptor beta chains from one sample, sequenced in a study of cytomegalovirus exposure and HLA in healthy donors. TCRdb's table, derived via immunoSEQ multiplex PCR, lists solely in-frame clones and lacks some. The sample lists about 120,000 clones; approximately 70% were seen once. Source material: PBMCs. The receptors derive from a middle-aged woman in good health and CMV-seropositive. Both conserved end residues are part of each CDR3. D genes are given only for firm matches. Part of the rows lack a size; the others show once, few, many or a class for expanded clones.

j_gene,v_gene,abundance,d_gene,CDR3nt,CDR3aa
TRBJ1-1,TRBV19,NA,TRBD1,TGTGCCAGTAGTGTGACAGGGGCCTTGAACACTGAAGCTTTCTTT,CASSVTGALNTEAFF
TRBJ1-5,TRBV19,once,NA,TGTGCCAGTAGTACGGGGGGCGGTCAGCCCCAGCATTTT,CASSTGGGQPQHF
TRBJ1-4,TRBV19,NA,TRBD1,TGTGCCAGTAGCAGGACAGGGACGCGGGAAAAACTGTTTTTT,CASSRTGTREKLFF
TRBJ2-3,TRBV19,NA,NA,TGTGCCAGTAATGAGGCCGCGGGCTCCCCAACGCAGTATTTT,CASNEAAGSPTQYF
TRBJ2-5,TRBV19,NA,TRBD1,TGTGCCACCGGACAGGGGGCGCGGGGTTGGGAGACCCAGTACTTC,CATGQGARGWETQYF
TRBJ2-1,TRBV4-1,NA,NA,TGCGCCAGCAGCCAAGATAACCTAAATTACAATGAGCAGTTCTTC,CASSQDNLNYNEQFF
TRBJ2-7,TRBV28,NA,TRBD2,TGTGCCAGCAGAGACGACGGGACTAGACCCATCCGCTCCTACGAGCAGTACTTC,CASRDDGTRPIRSYEQYF
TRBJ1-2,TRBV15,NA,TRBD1,TGTGCCACCAGCACTGCGACCGGGACAGGGTATGGCTACACCTTC,CATSTATGTGYGYTF
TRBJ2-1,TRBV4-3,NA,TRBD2,TGCGCCAGCAGCCGCCAACTAGCGACCTACAATGAGCAGTTCTTC,CASSRQLATYNEQFF
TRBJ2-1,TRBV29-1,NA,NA,TGCAGCGTTGTACCTAACTACAATGAGCAGTTCTTC,CSVVPNYNEQFF
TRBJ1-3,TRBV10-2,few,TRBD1,TGCGCCAGCAGTGAGTCGAGTGTGGGACAGGATAACACCATATATTTT,CASSESSVGQDNTIYF
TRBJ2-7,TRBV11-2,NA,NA,TGTGCCAGCAGCTTCTCGACACCTTCCTACGAGCAGTACTTC,CASSFSTPSYEQYF
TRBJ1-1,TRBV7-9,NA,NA,TGTGCCAGCACCAAGCTGGGCAGTAACACTGAAGCTTTCTTT,CASTKLGSNTEAFF